This TCR beta chain comes out of a study of cytomegalovirus exposure and HLA in healthy donors. Study-wide results and caveats: Researchers catalogued around 150 TCR beta chains as cytomegalovirus-associated. Researchers reported in a later analysis that a missense DCLRE1C variant was tied to TCR beta V- and J-gene trimming.

The germline gives CDR1 MNHEY, CDR2 SVGAGI. The CDR3 has 15 amino acids. V shed 2 bases and J shed 5 bases, with 10 bases lying between them. Comment on this clone: What it recognizes is unknown.

The study ran its PCR with 60 Vbeta and 13 Jbeta primers. Assay used: immunoSEQ multiplex PCR; TCRdb lists only in-frame clones, some missing. The repertoire holds approximately 150,000 clones, with approximately 68% as singletons. The origin of this receptor is a man in his forties in good health and CMV-seronegative. The chain is built from TRBV6-5 and TRBJ1-6; the D gene is possibly TRBD1 (6 bases). Sequencing input: PBMCs. The CDR3 coding sequence is TGTGCCAGCAGTTACGAGGCAGGGGATAATTCACCCCTCCACTTT. Amino acids: CASSYEAGDNSPLHF.